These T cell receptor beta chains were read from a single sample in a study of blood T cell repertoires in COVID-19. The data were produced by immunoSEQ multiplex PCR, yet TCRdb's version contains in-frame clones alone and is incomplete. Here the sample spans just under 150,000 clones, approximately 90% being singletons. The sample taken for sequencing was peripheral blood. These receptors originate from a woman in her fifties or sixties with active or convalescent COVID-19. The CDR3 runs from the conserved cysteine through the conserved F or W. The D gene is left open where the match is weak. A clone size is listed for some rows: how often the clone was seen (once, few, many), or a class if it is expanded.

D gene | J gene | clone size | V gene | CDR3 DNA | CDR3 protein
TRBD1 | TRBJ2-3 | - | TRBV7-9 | TGTGCCAGCAGCGCCAGGACAGGGGCAGATACGCAGTATTTT | CASSARTGADTQYF
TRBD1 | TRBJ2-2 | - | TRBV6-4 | TGTGCCAGCAGAGGACAGGGGGCGGACACCGGGGAGCTGTTTTTT | CASRGQGADTGELFF
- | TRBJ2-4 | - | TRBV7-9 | TGTGCCAGCAGCGGCCCTCGTCAGATAGCCAAAAACATTCAGTACTTC | CASSGPRQIAKNIQYF
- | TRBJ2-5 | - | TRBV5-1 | TGCGCCAGCAGCTTGGAGGGGGTTGAGACCCAGTACTTC | CASSLEGVETQYF
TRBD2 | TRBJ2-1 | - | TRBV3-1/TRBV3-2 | TGTGCCAGCAGCCGGGCGGGAGGCCCCTACAATGAGCAGTTCTTC | CASSRAGGPYNEQFF
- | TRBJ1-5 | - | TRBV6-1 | TGTGCCAGCAGTGAATCTGTCAGGGGCTACCTTTTTGGGAATCAGCCCCAGCATTTT | CASSESVRGYLFGNQPQHF
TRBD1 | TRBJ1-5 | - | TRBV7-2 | TGTGCCAGCAGCTGGGGACAGAGGAATCAGCCCCAGCATTTT | CASSWGQRNQPQHF
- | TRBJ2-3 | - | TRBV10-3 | TGTGCCATCAGTGCGCAAGGGGTGGTCACAGATACGCAGTATTTT | CAISAQGVVTDTQYF
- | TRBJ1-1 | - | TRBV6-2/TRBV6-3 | TGTGCCAGCAGTTTCGGACTGTCTGAAGCTTTCTTT | CASSFGLSEAFF
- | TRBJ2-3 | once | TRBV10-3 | TGTGCCATAAGGGCGGGTCAGTCCACAGATACGCAGTATTTT | CAIRAGQSTDTQYF
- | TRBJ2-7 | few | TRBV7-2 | TGTGCCAGCAGCCAAGGGGTTCTCTACGAGCAGTACTTC | CASSQGVLYEQYF
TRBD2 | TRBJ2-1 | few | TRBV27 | TGTGCCAGCAGCCAAGCTAGCGGGGGAAGCTCCTACAATGAGCAGTTCTTC | CASSQASGGSSYNEQFF
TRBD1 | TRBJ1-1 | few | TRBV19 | TGTGCCAGCAGGGCCGGGACAGGAAACACTGAAGCTTTCTTT | CASRAGTGNTEAFF
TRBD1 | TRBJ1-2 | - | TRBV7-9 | TGTGCCAGCAGCCCGAGGACAGGGGTAGAGGGGGGCTACACCTTC | CASSPRTGVEGGYTF
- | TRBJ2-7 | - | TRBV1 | TGCACCAGCAAACCTTACAGGGAAGGATACTACGAGCAGTACTTC | CTSKPYREGYYEQYF
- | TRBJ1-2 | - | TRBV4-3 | TGCGCCAGCAGCCAAGAGGCAGCGCCTAACTATGGCTACACCTTC | CASSQEAAPNYGYTF
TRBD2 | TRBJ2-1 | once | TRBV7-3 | TGTGCCAGCAGCCAAAGCGGGAGGGTTTACAATGAGCAGTTCTTC | CASSQSGRVYNEQFF
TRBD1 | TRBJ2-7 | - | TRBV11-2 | TGTGCCAGCAGCAAGACAGGGTTTGGCTACGAGCAGTACTTC | CASSKTGFGYEQYF
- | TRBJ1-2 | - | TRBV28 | TGTGCCAGCAGTTTGGGGACGGGACTAGATATGAGGGGCTACACCTTC | CASSLGTGLDMRGYTF
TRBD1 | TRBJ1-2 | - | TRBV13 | TGTGCCAGCAGCTCACAGGGGGACACGAACTATGGCTACACCTTC | CASSSQGDTNYGYTF
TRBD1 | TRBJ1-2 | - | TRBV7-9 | TGTGCCAGCAGCCCCAGGGGGCAGGGTGGCTACACCTTC | CASSPRGQGGYTF
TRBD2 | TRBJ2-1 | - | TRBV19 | TGTGCCAGTAGTATATCTAGCGGTTACAATGAGCAGTTCTTC | CASSISSGYNEQFF
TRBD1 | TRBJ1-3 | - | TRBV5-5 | TGTGCCAGCAGCTTCGTGGACAGGGGAAACACCATATATTTT | CASSFVDRGNTIYF
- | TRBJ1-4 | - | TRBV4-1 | TGCGCCAGCAGCCAAGAAGTAGCGGACTTTAATGAAAAACTGTTTTTT | CASSQEVADFNEKLFF
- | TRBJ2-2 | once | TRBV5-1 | TGCGCCAGCAACCGGGAGTCTTCCACCGGGGAGCTGTTTTTT | CASNRESSTGELFF
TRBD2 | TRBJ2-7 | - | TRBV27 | TGTGCCAGCAGTCCTGGCGGCGGGAGGGCCTACGAGCAGTACTTC | CASSPGGGRAYEQYF
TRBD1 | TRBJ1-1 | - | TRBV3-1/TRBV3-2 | TGTGCCAGCAGCCTGAGGGACAGGGGGGCTGAAGCTTTCTTT | CASSLRDRGAEAFF
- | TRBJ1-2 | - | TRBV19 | TGTGCCAGTAGTATAGGCGGGGCAGGCTCAAACTATGGCTACACCTTC | CASSIGGAGSNYGYTF
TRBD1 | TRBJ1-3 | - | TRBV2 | TGTGCCAGCAGCGGGGGACAGGGGAGGGCTGGAAACACCATATATTTT | CASSGGQGRAGNTIYF
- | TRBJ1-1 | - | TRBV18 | TGTGCCAGCTCACCGACTCAGAACACTGAAGCTTTCTTT | CASSPTQNTEAFF
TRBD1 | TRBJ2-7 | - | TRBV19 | TGTGCCAGTAGCGACAGGGGACGGTCCTACGAGCAGTACTTC | CASSDRGRSYEQYF
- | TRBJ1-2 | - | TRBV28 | TGTGCCAGCAGTCCCTCGAGGCAGCTCGCTGGCTACACCTTC | CASSPSRQLAGYTF
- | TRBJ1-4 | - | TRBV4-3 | TGCGCCAGCAGCCAAGATGTCGTAGGGTCTACGGGAGATGAAAAACTGTTTTTT | CASSQDVVGSTGDEKLFF